Listed below are T cell receptor beta chains from one sample, sequenced in a study of beta chain features in type 1 diabetes. The repertoire was sequenced with immunoSEQ multiplex PCR; TCRdb's copy has only in-frame clones and lacks some. Altogether 150,000 to 190,000 clones are present, 10% being singletons, with the ten largest covering around 0.48%. Sequencing was carried out using central memory CD4+ T cells from blood. The receptors here all came from a young man with type 1 diabetes. Both conserved end residues are part of each CDR3. Each record gives: J gene, clone size, D gene, V gene, CDR3 DNA, CDR3 protein. The D gene is left open where the match is weak. Expanded clones are given a class, and other clones once, few, many or no size at all.

TRBJ2-1	few	NA	TRBV20-1	TGCAGTGCTCTGGCAGGGTATGAGCAGTTCTTC	CSALAGYEQFF
TRBJ2-3	NA	TRBD2	TRBV27	TGTGCCAGCAGTTCCAGGACTAGCGGGAGAAGAGATACGCAGTATTTT	CASSSRTSGRRDTQYF
TRBJ2-7	NA	NA	TRBV6-5	TGTGCCAGCAGTTACCGGGGGTCGTCCGAGCAGTACTTC	CASSYRGSSEQYF
TRBJ2-7	NA	NA	TRBV27	TGTGCCAGCAGTCCACCACTGACAGAACCCTACGAGCAGTACTTC	CASSPPLTEPYEQYF
TRBJ2-2	few	TRBD2	TRBV19	TGTGCCAGTAGTCGAACGACTAGCGGGAGGGCCGGGGAGCTGTTTTTT	CASSRTTSGRAGELFF
TRBJ2-5	few	TRBD2	TRBV18	TGTGCCAGCTCACCAAGACTAGCGGGAGATGGAGAGACCCAGTACTTC	CASSPRLAGDGETQYF
TRBJ2-3	NA	NA	TRBV27	TGTGCCAGCAGTTTAAGGCCGGGGGATACGCAGTATTTT	CASSLRPGDTQYF
TRBJ2-7	NA	NA	TRBV20-1	TGCAGTGCTAGAGGCCAACTCGAGCAGTACTTC	CSARGQLEQYF
TRBJ2-7	NA	NA	TRBV30	TGTGCCTGGGCACTCTCCTACGAGCAGTACTTC	CAWALSYEQYF
TRBJ2-1	NA	TRBD1	TRBV25-1	TGTGCCAGCAGCTCTATTTCGGCAGGGGGAAAGCAGTTCTTC	CASSSISAGGKQFF
TRBJ2-1	NA	TRBD2	TRBV13	TGTGCCAGCAGCTCTCCGAGCGGGATGAGCAATGAGCAGTTCTTC	CASSSPSGMSNEQFF
TRBJ2-1	few	NA	TRBV19	TGTGCCAGTAGTCCCAATAGCGGAGCAGGCTACAATGAGCAGTTCTTC	CASSPNSGAGYNEQFF
TRBJ2-7	NA	NA	TRBV7-9	TGTGCCAGCAGCAATAGGGGGAACGCCTACGAGCAGTACTTC	CASSNRGNAYEQYF
TRBJ1-3	few	NA	TRBV2	TGTGCCAGCAGTGAGGAGAGAAACACCATATATTTT	CASSEERNTIYF
TRBJ2-1	few	TRBD1	TRBV29-1	TGCAGCCACAGGGGTCCCTCATACAATGAGCAGTTCTTC	CSHRGPSYNEQFF
TRBJ2-1	NA	NA	TRBV21-1	TGTGCCAGCAGCAAAGTAAAGGGGTGGAGGGGGCGCAGGTACAATGAGCAGTTCTTC	CASSKVKGWRGRRYNEQFF
TRBJ1-2	few	NA	TRBV7-9	TGTGCCAGCAGCCCCGGGCCGACAGTTAACTATGGCTACACCTTC	CASSPGPTVNYGYTF
TRBJ2-5	NA	NA	TRBV30	TGTGCCTGGAGTGTGAAGCTTCGAGAGACCCAGTACTTC	CAWSVKLRETQYF
TRBJ2-7	NA	NA	TRBV9	TGTGCCAGCAGCGTCCGGACAGATCGCTCCGAGCAGTACTTC	CASSVRTDRSEQYF
TRBJ2-7	few	NA	TRBV4-1	TGCGCCAGCAGCCAAGACGATCCCTTTGCAGGGGCCTACGAGCAGTACTTC	CASSQDDPFAGAYEQYF
TRBJ2-3	NA	NA	TRBV6-5	TGTGCCAGCAGTTACTCGATGGGCAGCACAGATACGCAGTATTTT	CASSYSMGSTDTQYF
TRBJ2-1	many	NA	TRBV14	TGTGCCAGCAGCCGCTTCGAGGAGGGAGCGAACAATGAGCAGTTCTTC	CASSRFEEGANNEQFF
TRBJ2-7	NA	NA	TRBV6-5	TGTGCCAGCAGTCAGGATACGAGCTCCTACGAGCAGTACTTC	CASSQDTSSYEQYF
TRBJ2-3	few	TRBD2	TRBV5-1	TGCGCCAGCAGCTTGATGCTAGCGGGAGATACGCAGTATTTT	CASSLMLAGDTQYF
TRBJ2-7	few	NA	TRBV25-1	TGTGCCAGCAGTGAATATCGTGGTCGGTACGAGCAGTACTTC	CASSEYRGRYEQYF
TRBJ2-5	NA	NA	TRBV28	TGTGCCAGCAGCTTGGGGGGATTCCAAAGGGCCCAGTACTTC	CASSLGGFQRAQYF
TRBJ1-5	NA	TRBD1	TRBV6-6	TGTGCCAGCAGTTTGGGACAGGGTAGCAATCAGCCCCAGCATTTT	CASSLGQGSNQPQHF
TRBJ2-7	few	NA	TRBV30	TGTGCCTGGAGTGTACTAGGTCGAAACTACGAGCAGTACTTC	CAWSVLGRNYEQYF
TRBJ2-7	NA	NA	TRBV5-4	TGTGCCAGCAGCACACCGTCACAGGGAATGCGGGAGCAGTACTTC	CASSTPSQGMREQYF
TRBJ1-3	few	NA	TRBV30	TGTGCCTGGAGTTACTACAAAAACACCATATATTTT	CAWSYYKNTIYF
TRBJ2-3	few	TRBD2	TRBV4-2	TGTGCCAGCAGGCTAAAAGCGGGGGGAACAGATACGCAGTATTTT	CASRLKAGGTDTQYF
TRBJ2-4	NA	TRBD2	TRBV28	TGTGCCAGCCGGGAGGGGGCCAAAAACATTCAGTACTTC	CASREGAKNIQYF
TRBJ2-7	NA	TRBD1	TRBV7-9	TGTGCCAGCAGCCCCCAGGGGGACTCCTACGAGCAGTACTTC	CASSPQGDSYEQYF
TRBJ1-1	few	NA	TRBV7-2	TGTGCCAGCAGCTTAAACCAGGGGAGAGGTGGGTCTTTCTTT	CASSLNQGRGGSFF
TRBJ1-2	NA	NA	TRBV7-3	TGTGCCAGCAGCTCTACAGGGTCGGGTGGCTACACCTTC	CASSSTGSGGYTF
TRBJ2-3	few	NA	TRBV6-4	TGTGCCAGCAGTTACTCGGAGGGAACCACAGATACGCAGTATTTT	CASSYSEGTTDTQYF
TRBJ1-2	NA	NA	TRBV6-6	TGTGCCAGCAGTTACACGGGGGAGAGTGGCTACACCTTC	CASSYTGESGYTF
TRBJ2-7	NA	NA	TRBV7-3	TGTGCCAGCAGCTTAGGCGGAGAGGACTACGAGCAGTACTTC	CASSLGGEDYEQYF
TRBJ1-1	NA	NA	TRBV28	TGTGCCAGCAGTTCCGGGACAATGAACACTGAAGCTTTCTTT	CASSSGTMNTEAFF
TRBJ2-4	few	TRBD1	TRBV7-2	TGTGCCAGCAGCGTAAGCAGCGTAGGGGACAGACAGTACTTC	CASSVSSVGDRQYF
TRBJ2-7	NA	NA	TRBV27	TGTGCCAGCAGTCCTCTACTCTCCTACGAGCAGTACTTC	CASSPLLSYEQYF
TRBJ2-1	few	NA	TRBV4-1	TGCGCCAGCAGCCAAGACGCACACCGTTACAATGAGCAGTTCTTC	CASSQDAHRYNEQFF
TRBJ1-1	few	NA	TRBV7-3	TGTGCCAGCAGCGCCCCCAACCCAGGTCTCGCTGAAGCTTTCTTT	CASSAPNPGLAEAFF
TRBJ2-5	few	NA	TRBV10-3	TGTGCCATCAGAGTTGGACAGACCCAAGAGACCCAGTACTTC	CAIRVGQTQETQYF
TRBJ2-7	few	TRBD2	TRBV11-1	TGTGCCAGCAGCGCGGGACTAGGGCGTACCGAGCAGTACTTC	CASSAGLGRTEQYF
TRBJ2-1	few	NA	TRBV28	TGTGCCAGCAGCACGAGGGTTGAGCAGTTCTTC	CASSTRVEQFF
TRBJ2-5	few	TRBD2	TRBV5-1	TGCGCCAGCAGCCTGACTAGCGGGAGTGCGGAAGAGACCCAGTACTTC	CASSLTSGSAEETQYF
TRBJ2-7	few	TRBD2	TRBV2	TGTGCCAGCAGGCGAGCTAGCGGCCTCTCCTACGAGCAGTACTTC	CASRRASGLSYEQYF
TRBJ1-1	NA	TRBD1	TRBV5-1	TGCGCCAGCAGTCCGACAGGGGAAAACACTGAAGCTTTCTTT	CASSPTGENTEAFF
TRBJ1-1	NA	TRBD1	TRBV28	TGTGCCAGCAGTTCTGGGACAGGTTCCCTTAACACTGAAGCTTTCTTT	CASSSGTGSLNTEAFF
TRBJ1-2	few	NA	TRBV7-3	TGTGCCAGCAGCTCAGGGTACCGGTGGTCTGGCTACACCTTC	CASSSGYRWSGYTF